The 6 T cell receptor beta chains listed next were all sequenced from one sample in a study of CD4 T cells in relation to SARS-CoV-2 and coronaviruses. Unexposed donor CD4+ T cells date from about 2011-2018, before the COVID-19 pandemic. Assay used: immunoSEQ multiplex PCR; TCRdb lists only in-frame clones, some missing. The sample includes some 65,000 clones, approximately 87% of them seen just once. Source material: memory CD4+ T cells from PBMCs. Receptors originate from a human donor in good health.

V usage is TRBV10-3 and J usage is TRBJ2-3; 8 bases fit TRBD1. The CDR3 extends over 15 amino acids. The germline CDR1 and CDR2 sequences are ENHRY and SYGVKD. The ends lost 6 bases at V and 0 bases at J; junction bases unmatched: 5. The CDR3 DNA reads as TGTGCCATCAGCCCGGGACAGGCGAGCACAGATACGCAGTATTTT. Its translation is CAISPGQASTDTQYF.

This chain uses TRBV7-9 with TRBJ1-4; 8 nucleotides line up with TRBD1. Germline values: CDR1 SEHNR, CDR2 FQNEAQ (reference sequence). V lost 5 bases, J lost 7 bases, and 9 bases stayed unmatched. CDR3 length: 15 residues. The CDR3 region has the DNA TGTGCCAGCAGCATAGACAGGGGTATCGGTGAAAAACTGTTTTTT. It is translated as CASSIDRGIGEKLFF.

The CDR3 DNA reads as TGCAGCTCGACAGGGTCGCTTGGCACCGGGGAGCTGTTTTTT. Its protein is CSSTGSLGTGELFF. This sequence joins TRBV29-1 and TRBJ2-2; 7 bases are a match to TRBD1. This CDR3 spans 14 amino acids. Germline V CDR1 and CDR2: SQVTM, ANQGSEA. J lost 4 bases, V lost 8 bases, and 10 bases had no gene match.

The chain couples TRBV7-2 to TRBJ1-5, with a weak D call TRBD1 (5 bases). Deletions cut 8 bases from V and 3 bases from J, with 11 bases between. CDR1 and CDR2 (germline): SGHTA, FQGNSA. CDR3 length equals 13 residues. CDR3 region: CASGTDYNQPQHF. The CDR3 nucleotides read TGTGCCAGCGGGACGGACTACAATCAGCCCCAGCATTTT.

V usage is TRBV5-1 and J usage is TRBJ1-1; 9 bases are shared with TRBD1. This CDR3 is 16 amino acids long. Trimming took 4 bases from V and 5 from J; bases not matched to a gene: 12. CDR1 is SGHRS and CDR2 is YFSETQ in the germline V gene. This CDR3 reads CASSLGTGNFQTEAFF. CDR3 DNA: TGCGCCAGCAGCCTAGGGACAGGGAATTTTCAAACTGAAGCTTTCTTT.

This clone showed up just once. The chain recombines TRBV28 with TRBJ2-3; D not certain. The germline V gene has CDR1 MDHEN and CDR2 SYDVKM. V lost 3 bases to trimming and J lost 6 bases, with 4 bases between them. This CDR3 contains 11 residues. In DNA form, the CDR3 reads TGTGCCAGCAGTTTGCTGGATACGCAGTATTTT. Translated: CASSLLDTQYF.